Included here is one T cell receptor beta chain sequence, with context. Many counts were recorded for this clone. There is no known antigen for this receptor. No qualities accompany the bases; no much larger clone lies one base away. Each collaborating institution followed its own protocols to collect whole blood in K2EDTA tubes. For TCRbeta analysis, collaborator samples were shipped as frozen whole blood, as isolated PBMCs, or as DNA extracted from either sample type. This record comes from a study of blood T cell repertoires in COVID-19 (TCRdb year 2020). Notes on the research overall: The collaborator samples originated in the United States, Italy and Spain and spanned the acute and convalescent phases of COVID-19. Where HLA class I and class II types were available, the types were taken from metadata supplied by the sample provider, not from assay-based typing. The material from the prospective study consisted of cDNA or gDNA derived from T cells, B-cell-depleted T cells, or PBMCs. A freely available public database, intended as a resource for researchers studying the immune response to SARS-CoV-2, is where the repertoires were released. The samples were drawn from two sources: the first 160 participants of the ongoing ImmuneRACE study, and 950 to 1,500 subjects contributed by 6 global collaborators. Sample metadata almost always included a de-identified subject ID, COVID-19 status, age in years and sex. Deeply sampled blood TCRbeta repertoires from subjects exposed to, actively infected with, or recovered from COVID-19 were included in the dataset. The study at large found these results: The quantity of clinical and demographic metadata differed by source and by participant and was supplied without curation.

TCRbeta CDR3 regions were amplified from genomic DNA by means of the immunoSEQ Assay, a bias-controlled multiplex PCR. On the authors' methods: The number of nucleated cells in each sample was estimated by amplification of reference gene primers within the assay. To quantify the absolute abundance of each unique TCRbeta CDR3 rearrangement, sequence reads were collapsed and filtered. For each sample, productive Simpson clonality was calculated as the square root of Simpson's diversity index across productive rearrangements. Sourced from immuneACCESS, this table was stored by TCRdb with only in-frame sequences that have V and J called. A share of the clones is absent; for the studies checked, an unresolved V gene accounts for under half, and the remainder has no known explanation. V, J and clone size are those of that table, while D and trimming were read from the DNA. This sample is represented by 90,000 or so clones; roughly 88% of them were singletons. About 8% of the sample is in the top ten clones.

V is cut back by 4 bases and J by 4 bases, with 7 bases in the junction unmatched. From the cysteine through the phenylalanine, the CDR3 covers 15 amino acids. The DNA shown is the 45-base CDR3, in frame from base 1. From a lookup of the germline V gene, CDR1 and CDR2 are MDHEN and SYDVKM. The sequence was collected from a middle-aged man with active COVID-19. The chain uses TRBV28 and TRBJ1-2; 9 nucleotides in the junction match TRBD1. The sequenced material came from peripheral blood. The CDR3 protein: CASSSSTGGGYGYTF. The nucleotide sequence reads as follows: TGTGCCAGCAGTTCGTCAACAGGGGGCGGCTATGGCTACACCTTC.